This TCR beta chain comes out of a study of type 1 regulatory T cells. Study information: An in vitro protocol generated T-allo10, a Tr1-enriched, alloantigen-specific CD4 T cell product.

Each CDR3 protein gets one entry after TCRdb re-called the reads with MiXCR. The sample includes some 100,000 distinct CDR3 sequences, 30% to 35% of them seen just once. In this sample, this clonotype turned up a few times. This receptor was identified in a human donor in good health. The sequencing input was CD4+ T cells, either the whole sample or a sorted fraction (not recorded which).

CDR3 coding DNA: TGTGCCAGCAGTTTAACCCGACTAGCGGGACTTACACGCGAGCAGTTCTTC. Translating it yields CASSLTRLAGLTREQFF. The gene calls are TRBV27 and TRBJ2-1; 11 nucleotides match TRBD2. Losses at the gene ends were 2 bases for V and 10 bases for J; bases not matched to a gene: 13. Germline V gene lookup returns CDR1 MNHEY and CDR2 SMNVEV (reference sequence). CDR3 size: 17 residues.